These T cell receptor beta chains were read from a single sample in a study of cytomegalovirus exposure and HLA in healthy donors. Clones were read by immunoSEQ multiplex PCR, and TCRdb kept only the in-frame ones, dropping some. The sample shows about 180,000 clones, 81% of them seen only once. The sequenced sample consisted of PBMCs. These receptor sequences come from a woman between 18 and 30 years old in good health and CMV-seropositive. The CDR3 runs from the conserved cysteine through the conserved F or W. D genes are given only for firm matches. Clone sizes are given selectively: once, few, many, or a class where the clone is expanded.

d_call: TRBD2; cdr3_length: 15; clone_size: .; v_call: TRBV2; j_call: TRBJ2-5; cdr3_aa: CASSGRLAGQETQYF; cdr3_nt: TGTGCCAGCAGTGGAAGACTAGCGGGGCAGGAGACCCAGTACTTC
d_call: TRBD2; cdr3_length: 13; clone_size: .; v_call: TRBV5-6; j_call: TRBJ2-1; cdr3_aa: CASRRREGGEQFF; cdr3_nt: TGTGCCAGCAGGCGGAGGGAGGGCGGGGAGCAGTTCTTC
d_call: .; cdr3_length: 12; clone_size: .; v_call: TRBV13; j_call: TRBJ1-6; cdr3_aa: CASSLAASPLHF; cdr3_nt: TGTGCCAGCAGCTTAGCAGCGTCACCCCTCCACTTT
d_call: .; cdr3_length: 12; clone_size: .; v_call: TRBV6-6; j_call: TRBJ2-1; cdr3_aa: CASADLYNEQFF; cdr3_nt: TGTGCCAGCGCCGACTTGTACAATGAGCAGTTCTTC
d_call: TRBD1; cdr3_length: 15; clone_size: .; v_call: TRBV7-8; j_call: TRBJ2-2; cdr3_aa: CASSLGGGPTGELFF; cdr3_nt: TGTGCCAGCAGCTTAGGAGGGGGCCCCACCGGGGAGCTGTTTTTT
d_call: .; cdr3_length: 12; clone_size: few; v_call: TRBV6-5; j_call: TRBJ2-7; cdr3_aa: CASSHDSYEQYF; cdr3_nt: TGTGCCAGCAGCCATGACAGCTACGAGCAGTACTTC
d_call: .; cdr3_length: 12; clone_size: .; v_call: TRBV6-5; j_call: TRBJ2-7; cdr3_aa: CASSSSYYEQYF; cdr3_nt: TGTGCCAGCAGTTCCTCGTACTACGAGCAGTACTTC
d_call: TRBD1; cdr3_length: 15; clone_size: few; v_call: TRBV27; j_call: TRBJ1-1; cdr3_aa: CASRRAGGLNTEAFF; cdr3_nt: TGTGCCAGCAGGAGGGCAGGGGGACTGAACACTGAAGCTTTCTTT
d_call: TRBD1; cdr3_length: 13; clone_size: .; v_call: TRBV19; j_call: TRBJ1-2; cdr3_aa: CATPDRGQNGYTF; cdr3_nt: TGTGCCACCCCGGACAGGGGGCAGAATGGCTACACCTTC
d_call: TRBD1; cdr3_length: 16; clone_size: .; v_call: TRBV27; j_call: TRBJ1-2; cdr3_aa: CASSRNAGTGTYGYTF; cdr3_nt: TGTGCCAGCAGTCGCAACGCCGGGACAGGGACCTATGGCTACACCTTC
d_call: .; cdr3_length: 15; clone_size: .; v_call: TRBV2; j_call: TRBJ1-1; cdr3_aa: CASSEITSDITEAFF; cdr3_nt: TGTGCCAGCAGTGAAATTACCTCGGACATCACTGAAGCTTTCTTT
d_call: TRBD2; cdr3_length: 14; clone_size: .; v_call: TRBV10-3; j_call: TRBJ2-1; cdr3_aa: CAISSGGPDNEQFF; cdr3_nt: TGTGCCATCAGTAGCGGGGGGCCGGACAATGAGCAGTTCTTC
d_call: .; cdr3_length: 14; clone_size: .; v_call: TRBV7-2; j_call: TRBJ1-2; cdr3_aa: CASSLARGPYGYTF; cdr3_nt: TGTGCCAGCAGCTTAGCCAGGGGACCATATGGCTACACCTTC
d_call: TRBD2; cdr3_length: 15; clone_size: once; v_call: TRBV5-6; j_call: TRBJ2-1; cdr3_aa: CASSSPGLPVHEQFF; cdr3_nt: TGTGCCAGCAGCTCACCGGGACTACCCGTCCATGAGCAGTTCTTC
d_call: TRBD2; cdr3_length: 16; clone_size: once; v_call: TRBV4-3; j_call: TRBJ2-3; cdr3_aa: CASSPLAGVFTDTQYF; cdr3_nt: TGCGCCAGCAGCCCTCTAGCGGGGGTGTTCACAGATACGCAGTATTTT
d_call: .; cdr3_length: 15; clone_size: .; v_call: TRBV13; j_call: TRBJ1-4; cdr3_aa: CASSSSGSTNEKLFF; cdr3_nt: TGTGCCAGCAGCTCCTCAGGGTCCACTAATGAAAAACTGTTTTTT
d_call: TRBD1; cdr3_length: 15; clone_size: .; v_call: TRBV6-5; j_call: TRBJ1-2; cdr3_aa: CASSLATGAVAGYTF; cdr3_nt: TGTGCCAGCAGTCTCGCGACAGGGGCGGTCGCTGGCTACACCTTC
d_call: TRBD2; cdr3_length: 14; clone_size: .; v_call: TRBV29-1; j_call: TRBJ2-5; cdr3_aa: CSVEGLAQIGTQYF; cdr3_nt: TGCAGCGTAGAGGGACTAGCTCAAATCGGGACCCAGTACTTC
d_call: .; cdr3_length: 12; clone_size: .; v_call: TRBV6-6; j_call: TRBJ2-3; cdr3_aa: CASKLETDTQYF; cdr3_nt: TGTGCCAGCAAACTAGAAACAGATACGCAGTATTTT
d_call: TRBD1; cdr3_length: 17; clone_size: .; v_call: TRBV18; j_call: TRBJ2-7; cdr3_aa: CASSPPPSLGQTYEQYF; cdr3_nt: TGTGCCAGCTCACCACCGCCTTCCTTGGGACAGACCTACGAGCAGTACTTC
d_call: .; cdr3_length: 16; clone_size: .; v_call: TRBV6-6; j_call: TRBJ2-1; cdr3_aa: CASSFYGVGSYNEQFF; cdr3_nt: TGTGCCAGCAGTTTTTACGGGGTTGGCTCCTACAATGAGCAGTTCTTC
d_call: .; cdr3_length: 18; clone_size: .; v_call: TRBV18; j_call: TRBJ2-6; cdr3_aa: CASSPPVFRDPGANVLTF; cdr3_nt: TGTGCCAGCTCACCACCTGTGTTTCGGGATCCTGGGGCCAACGTCCTGACTTTC
d_call: TRBD1; cdr3_length: 13; clone_size: .; v_call: TRBV11-3; j_call: TRBJ2-7; cdr3_aa: CASSLGQGDEQYF; cdr3_nt: TGTGCCAGCAGCTTAGGACAGGGAGACGAGCAGTACTTC
d_call: .; cdr3_length: 17; clone_size: .; v_call: TRBV6-4; j_call: TRBJ1-2; cdr3_aa: CASSGASVAERRYGYTF; cdr3_nt: TGTGCCAGCAGTGGCGCCTCGGTTGCGGAGCGAAGGTATGGCTACACCTTC
d_call: .; cdr3_length: 16; clone_size: .; v_call: TRBV7-2; j_call: TRBJ2-1; cdr3_aa: CASSRLTSSGYNEQFF; cdr3_nt: TGTGCCAGCAGCCGTCTAACTAGCTCAGGCTACAATGAGCAGTTCTTC
d_call: TRBD2; cdr3_length: 15; clone_size: .; v_call: TRBV28; j_call: TRBJ2-1; cdr3_aa: CASSDGGGTLGGQFF; cdr3_nt: TGTGCCAGCAGTGATGGCGGGGGGACGCTTGGCGGGCAGTTCTTC
d_call: .; cdr3_length: 17; clone_size: .; v_call: TRBV7-6; j_call: TRBJ1-4; cdr3_aa: CASSLLSVGLTSEKLFF; cdr3_nt: TGTGCCAGCAGCTTATTGTCAGTGGGCCTGACTAGTGAAAAACTGTTTTTT
d_call: TRBD2; cdr3_length: 15; clone_size: .; v_call: TRBV7-8; j_call: TRBJ2-5; cdr3_aa: CATELWGGEQETQYF; cdr3_nt: TGTGCCACCGAGCTTTGGGGGGGAGAACAAGAGACCCAGTACTTC
d_call: .; cdr3_length: 13; clone_size: .; v_call: TRBV27; j_call: TRBJ2-1; cdr3_aa: CASSLSGDNEQFF; cdr3_nt: TGTGCCAGCAGTTTGTCAGGGGACAATGAGCAGTTCTTC
d_call: .; cdr3_length: 17; clone_size: .; v_call: TRBV27; j_call: TRBJ2-7; cdr3_aa: CASSPRGGGEVSYEQYF; cdr3_nt: TGTGCCAGCAGTCCCCGAGGGGGGGGCGAAGTGTCCTACGAGCAGTACTTC
d_call: .; cdr3_length: 15; clone_size: .; v_call: TRBV5-1; j_call: TRBJ2-7; cdr3_aa: CASSWDLRGDYEQYF; cdr3_nt: TGCGCCAGCAGCTGGGACCTGCGGGGCGACTACGAGCAGTACTTC
d_call: .; cdr3_length: 12; clone_size: .; v_call: TRBV11-2; j_call: TRBJ1-1; cdr3_aa: CASSLSTVEAFF; cdr3_nt: TGTGCCAGCAGCTTATCGACAGTTGAAGCTTTCTTT
d_call: .; cdr3_length: 15; clone_size: .; v_call: TRBV5-1; j_call: TRBJ1-5; cdr3_aa: CASSFSGERNQPQHF; cdr3_nt: TGCGCCAGCAGCTTTTCCGGTGAACGCAATCAGCCCCAGCATTTT
d_call: TRBD1; cdr3_length: 16; clone_size: .; v_call: TRBV2; j_call: TRBJ2-3; cdr3_aa: CASSSPGQGVPDTQYF; cdr3_nt: TGTGCCAGCAGTAGCCCGGGACAGGGGGTACCAGATACGCAGTATTTT
d_call: TRBD2; cdr3_length: 17; clone_size: once; v_call: TRBV5-6; j_call: TRBJ2-1; cdr3_aa: CASSFAGGISSYNEQFF; cdr3_nt: TGTGCCAGCAGCTTCGCGGGGGGGATTAGCTCCTACAATGAGCAGTTCTTC
d_call: .; cdr3_length: 13; clone_size: .; v_call: TRBV29-1; j_call: TRBJ1-1; cdr3_aa: CSATTEANTEAFF; cdr3_nt: TGCAGCGCCACGACAGAGGCTAACACTGAAGCTTTCTTT
d_call: .; cdr3_length: 13; clone_size: .; v_call: TRBV6-1; j_call: TRBJ1-5; cdr3_aa: CASRVQIRQPQHF; cdr3_nt: TGTGCCAGCAGGGTACAGATTCGTCAGCCCCAGCATTTT
d_call: .; cdr3_length: 11; clone_size: .; v_call: TRBV5-1; j_call: TRBJ2-1; cdr3_aa: CASSTGNEQFF; cdr3_nt: TGCGCCAGCAGTACCGGGAACGAGCAGTTCTTC